This T cell receptor beta chain was obtained from a study of shared clonotypes between healthy human individuals. Across the study: The study used three CD4 naive, three CD4 memory, two CD8 naive and one CD8 memory plate per donor.

As regards this clone: Antigen specificity is unknown.

Study-wide results and caveats: Across subsets, estimated richness was generally greater for naive than for memory populations. Several donors shared 4.5% to 6.5% of their naive CD4 clonotypes.

This CDR3 region has 15 residues. Germline V gives CDR1 MNHNS, CDR2 SASEGT. J was trimmed by 2 bases and V by 6 bases; bases with no gene match: 6. The sorted-subset replicate PCRs were given about 200 ng DNA, which is roughly 30,000 T cell genomes. Clones were sequenced by immunoSEQ multiplex PCR, and TCRdb holds only the in-frame ones, with some missing. The sample consists of about 2.4 million clones, approximately 94% of them appearing once. The sequence was obtained from a young man in good health. Some clones in this sample may be carry-over from other donors' samples. Sequenced input: naive CD4+ T cells from PBMCs. As for subset: CD45RA+ positively selected. V is TRBV6-1 and J is TRBJ2-7, with 11 bases matching TRBD2. The CDR3 DNA follows: TGTGCCAGCAGACTGGGACTAGCGGACACCTACGAGCAGTACTTC. Its protein product is CASRLGLADTYEQYF.